The rows below give T cell receptor beta chains drawn from one sample of a study of OX40 agonist ivuxolimab in advanced cancers. Here immunoSEQ multiplex PCR was the method, and the copy in TCRdb shows in-frame clones only, minus some. The repertoire includes around 95,000 clones, around 94% of them detected once, and around 0.3% sits in the top ten. The source was CD4+ or CD8+ T cells sorted from blood, collected in a trial of the OX40 agonist ivuxolimab. The receptors originated from an adult with an advanced solid tumor such as melanoma, head and neck, liver or kidney cancer. Both conserved end residues are part of each CDR3. D genes are given only for firm matches. Expanded clones get a size class; other rows say once, few or many, or leave the size out.

CDR3 protein | D gene | V gene | clone size
CASSERGSNYGYTF | . | TRBV2 | .
CASSLIAGGYNEQFF | TRBD2 | TRBV6-5 | .
CASSYPPGRVRNTIYF | . | TRBV6-6 | .
CASSFWLGGEKNQPQHF | TRBD1 | TRBV28 | .
CASSLGGTQYF | . | TRBV27 | .
CASSHSGGADQPQHF | . | TRBV5-5 | .
CASSLRGNSYYGYTF | . | TRBV11-2 | .
CASSGTLAGAFQFF | TRBD2 | TRBV19 | .
CASSRLGAGANVLTF | . | TRBV6-5 | .
CASSLRGISIGYGYTF | . | TRBV28 | .
CASSSQWTSYNEQFF | . | TRBV6-6 | .
CASSPPSQGGQPQHF | . | TRBV18 | .
CASSEQGSYSGNTIYF | TRBD1 | TRBV6-4 | .
CASSEGLGQPQHF | . | TRBV6-1 | .
CASQGQLNQPQHF | TRBD1 | TRBV30 | once
CASSVTGNYGYTF | . | TRBV5-4 | .
CASSPAGTGRGEQYF | . | TRBV7-3 | .
CASSLGPQETQYF | . | TRBV5-1 | .